These 13 T cell receptor beta chains were sequenced from one sample in a study of blood T cell repertoires in COVID-19. The method was immunoSEQ multiplex PCR; TCRdb's version includes in-frame clones alone and lacks a portion of them. The sample holds 130,000 or so clones, under 85% seen once. The source material was peripheral blood. The receptors here all came from a woman aged 55-69 years with acute or convalescent COVID-19.

This CDR3 reads CAIRDGPNEKLFF. The CDR3, as DNA: TGTGCCATCAGAGATGGCCCTAATGAAAAACTGTTTTTT. V gene TRBV10-3 combines with J gene TRBJ1-4; D gene unclear. V lost 6 bases to trimming and J lost 3 bases, with 8 bases between them. The CDR3 spans 13 residues. The V gene's germline CDR1 is ENHRY and CDR2 SYGVKD.

The J gene is TRBJ2-5, the V gene TRBV3-1 (or the pseudogene TRBV3-2); weak D call: TRBD1 (6 bases). Germline V CDR1 and CDR2: LGHDT, YNNKEL (reference sequence). The CDR3 runs to 15 residues. Trimming left V 1 base short and J 5 bases short, with 14 bases between. The CDR3 DNA reads as TGTGCCAGCAGCCAAGTGGGGGCACTCGGGGAGACCCAGTACTTC. It is translated as CASSQVGALGETQYF.

The gene calls are TRBV27 and TRBJ2-5; 7 positions match TRBD2. Germline V gene lookup returns CDR1 MNHEY and CDR2 SMNVEV (reference sequence). CDR3 length: 18 amino acids. Trimming removed 1 base from V and 1 base from J; junction bases left unmatched: 12. This CDR3 reads CASSLYIPGTTGQETQYF. Written as DNA, the CDR3 is TGTGCCAGCAGTTTATATATACCCGGGACTACAGGCCAAGAGACCCAGTACTTC.

The chain couples TRBV5-4 to TRBJ2-2; 8 bases map to TRBD1. Germline V gives CDR1 SGHNT, CDR2 YYREEE (reference sequence). With 4 bases clipped from V and 0 bases from J, the junction kept 8 bases outside the gene matches. CDR3 size: 17 residues. CDR3 bases: TGTGCCAGCAGCCCTAAAGGACAGGGATCGAACACCGGGGAGCTGTTTTTT. It codes for CASSPKGQGSNTGELFF.

This rearrangement joins TRBV5-1 to TRBJ2-7; 11 bases match TRBD1. J lost 5 bases, V lost 0 bases, and 7 bases had no gene match. The CDR3 is 16 amino acids. CDR1 is SGHRS and CDR2 is YFSETQ in the germline V gene. The CDR3 DNA reads as TGCGCCAGCAGCTTGGCCCGGGGACAGGGGGAAGACGAGCAGTACTTC. Protein product: CASSLARGQGEDEQYF.

In this sample, this clone turned up a few times. The genes are TRBV10-3 and TRBJ1-5; the match to TRBD1 covers 7 bases. This CDR3 is built from 15 residues. Germline V gene sequence: CDR1 ENHRY, CDR2 SYGVKD. The J segment lost 5 bases and the V segment lost 0 bases, leaving 4 bases of the junction unmatched. CDR3 in amino acids: CAISESSRGDQPQHF. DNA for the CDR3: TGTGCCATCAGTGAGTCGAGCAGGGGGGATCAGCCCCAGCATTTT.

The chain joins TRBV9 to TRBJ2-7, with TRBD1 matching over 8 bases. The CDR3 totals 14 residues. Germline CDR1 SGDLS, CDR2 YYNGEE. Trimming cost V 3 bases and J 3 bases; bases outside gene matches: 5. CDR3: CASSADRAGYEQYF. CDR3 DNA: TGTGCCAGCAGCGCGGACAGGGCAGGCTACGAGCAGTACTTC.

CDR3 DNA sequence: TGTGCCAGCAGCTTAAAAACGGGACAGGTCTTCGGGTACGAGCAGTACGTC. Translation gives CASSLKTGQVFGYEQYV. The chain links TRBV5-4 to TRBJ2-7; the match to TRBD1 covers 8 bases. Germline CDR1 is SGHNT and CDR2 is YYREEE (reference sequence). The CDR3 is 17 amino acids. The ends lost 2 bases at V and 4 bases at J; junction bases unmatched: 14.

The CDR3 DNA follows: TGTGCCAGCAGCTATCCGGGGGGGGTCCATGAGCAGTTCTTC. Its protein is CASSYPGGVHEQFF. The V call is TRBV7-8, the J call TRBJ2-1, with 8 bases matching TRBD2. This CDR3 spans 14 amino acids. Germline V gene lookup returns CDR1 SGHVS and CDR2 FQNEAQ. Trimming removed 4 bases from V and 8 bases from J; junction bases left unmatched: 7. Drawing the rest from reference TRBV7-8 and TRBJ2-1, the complete variable domain is GAGVSQSPRYKVAKRGQDVALRCDPISGHVSLFWYQQALGQGPEFLTYFQNEAQLDKSGLPSDRFFAERPEGSVSTLKIQRTQQEDSAVYLCASSYPGGVHEQFFGPGTRLTVL.

The chain couples TRBV29-1 to TRBJ1-2; 7 positions match TRBD1. The germline gives CDR1 SQVTM, CDR2 ANQGSEA. This CDR3 is 15 amino acids long. The V gene end was trimmed by 5 bases and the J gene end by 0 bases; junction bases not matched to a gene: 9. The CDR3 protein is CSVLQTGHTNYGYTF. The CDR3 DNA follows: TGCAGCGTTCTACAGACAGGGCACACTAACTATGGCTACACCTTC.

This clone occurred once. V gene TRBV3-1 (or the pseudogene TRBV3-2) combines with J gene TRBJ1-2; no clear D gene. V dropped 1 base and J dropped 4 bases, with 7 bases sitting between them. The length of the CDR3 is 13 residues. The V gene's germline CDR1 is LGHDT and CDR2 YNNKEL (reference sequence). CDR3 region: CASSQGRVYGYTF. For the CDR3, the DNA is TGTGCCAGCAGCCAAGGGAGGGTCTATGGCTACACCTTC.

The chain links TRBV2 to TRBJ2-2; 9 bases match TRBD2. Germline V gene lookup returns CDR1 SNHLY and CDR2 FYNNEI. The CDR3 runs to 15 residues. Germline trimming cut 7 bases from V and 4 bases from J; bases unmatched to any gene: 7. Here the CDR3 reads CASTPIAGATGELFF. DNA for the CDR3: TGTGCCAGCACTCCTATAGCGGGGGCCACCGGGGAGCTGTTTTTT.

The table lists this clone with a count of one. The chain uses TRBV27 and TRBJ1-1; no reliable D call. Germline CDR1 MNHEY, CDR2 SMNVEV (reference sequence). The CDR3 spans 13 residues. The germline V and J ends were trimmed by 6 bases and 5 bases, with 13 bases remaining between them. The CDR3 loop is CASSPGSWTEAFF. CDR3 sequence (DNA): TGTGCCAGCAGCCCGGGATCGTGGACTGAAGCTTTCTTT.